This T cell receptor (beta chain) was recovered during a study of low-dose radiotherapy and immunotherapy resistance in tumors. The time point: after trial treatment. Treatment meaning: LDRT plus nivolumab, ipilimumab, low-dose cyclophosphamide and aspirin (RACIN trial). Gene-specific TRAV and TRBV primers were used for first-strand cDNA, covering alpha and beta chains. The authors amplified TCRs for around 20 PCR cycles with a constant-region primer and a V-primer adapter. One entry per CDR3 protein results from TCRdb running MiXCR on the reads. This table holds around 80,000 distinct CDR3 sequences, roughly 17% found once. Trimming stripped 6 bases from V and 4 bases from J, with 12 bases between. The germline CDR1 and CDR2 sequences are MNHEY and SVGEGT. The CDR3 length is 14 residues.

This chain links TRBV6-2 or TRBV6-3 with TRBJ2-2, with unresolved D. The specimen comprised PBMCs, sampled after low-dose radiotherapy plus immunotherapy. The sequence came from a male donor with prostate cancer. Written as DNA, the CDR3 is TGTGCCAGCAGCAGCAGATCATTCACCGGGGAGCTGTTTTTT. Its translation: CASSSRSFTGELFF.